This T cell receptor (beta chain) was obtained from a study of OX40 agonist ivuxolimab in advanced cancers. Looking at the study overall: Ivuxolimab was a fully human IgG2 agonistic monoclonal antibody targeting the costimulatory receptor OX40 (CD134). Among the roughly 52 dose-escalation patients, around 19 had hepatocellular carcinoma, about 15 melanoma, 9 renal cell carcinoma and 9 head and neck cancer. The paper covers the monotherapy dose-escalation part of the phase I ivuxolimab trial, which included N = 52 patients. Partial responses occurred in three dose-escalation patients: two with cutaneous melanoma and one with hepatocellular carcinoma. In the dose-escalation cohort, around four fifths of patients were male, and the mean age was approximately 60 years with a range of roughly 23 to 79. Intravenous ivuxolimab was administered to patients every 2 weeks at six dose levels: 0.01, 0.1, 0.3, 1.5, 3 and 10 mg/kg. Patients were allowed to have had prior anti-PD-1, anti-PD-L1 or anti-CTLA-4 therapy, and roughly two fifths of the dose-escalation patients had been treated with checkpoint inhibitors. The purpose of peripheral TCRbeta sequencing was to test whether ivuxolimab changed TCR sequence diversity and led to clonal T-cell expansion. The investigation overall reported the following: At doses from 0.1 to 3.0 mg/kg, clonal expansion was seen in both CD4+ and CD8+ blood T cells between baseline and week 6. After ivuxolimab, more expanded clones were found on average in CD8+ T cells than in CD4+ T cells. Antigen specificity was not determined for the clonally expanded peripheral T cells. Partial responders in the 0.1-3.0 mg/kg groups had among the lowest normalized peripheral clonal expansion, especially among CD8+ T cells. Low levels of normalized T-cell clonal expansion were also seen in some patients who did not respond.

About this clone: Its antigen is unknown. No base quality information exists; no much larger clone differs at one position.

The trial excluded patients who had a history of autoimmune disease or who were on systemic immunosuppression. In every dose cohort, peripheral blood was drawn for TCR sequencing at baseline, cycle 4 day 1, and cycle 7 day 1. The samples were drawn from a first-in-human, open-label, multicenter phase I dose-escalation trial of ivuxolimab. The trial enrolled adults with locally advanced or metastatic head and neck squamous cell, hepatocellular, melanoma or renal cell carcinoma. Before TCR sequencing, CD4+ and CD8+ T cells were separately sorted from peripheral blood. The CDR3, from cysteine to phenylalanine, totals 14 residues. Of all the DNA, just the CDR3 is kept, 42 bases in frame from base 1. V sheds 3 bases and J sheds 2 bases, leaving 11 bases between their ends. The germline V gene gives CDR1 as SGHRS and CDR2 as YFSETQ. To sequence the TCRbeta CDR3 region, genomic DNA was isolated from the sorted cells. TCRbeta CDR3 regions were sequenced using the immunoSEQ Assay. TCRdb re-hosts the immuneACCESS table, in-frame sequences only. Its copies lack some clones; in the studies checked, an unresolved V gene accounts for under half of them, and the cause for the rest is not known. The sample includes 45,000 to 50,000 clones, with approximately 91% observed a single time. Together, the top ten hold about a fifth of the sample.

Recombination linked TRBV5-1 to TRBJ2-5, with the D call perhaps TRBD1 or TRBD2, each one matching 5 bases. The sample here was CD4+ or CD8+ T cells sorted from blood, taken in a trial of the OX40 agonist ivuxolimab. The sequence came from an adult with an advanced solid tumor such as melanoma, head and neck, liver or kidney cancer. The sequence in DNA is TGCGCCAGCAGCTACCGCAGGGAGCAAGAGACCCAGTACTTC. Translated, it gives CASSYRREQETQYF.